A selection of T cell receptor beta chains follows, all from one sample in a study of T cells in Graves' hyperthyroidism and ophthalmopathy. Each CDR3 protein is one row after TCRdb ran MiXCR on the multiplex PCR reads. Of about 500,000 distinct CDR3 sequences listed, 16% are singletons. The sequenced sample was blood. All receptors derive from a woman aged 18-29 years with Graves' hyperthyroidism. CDR3s include the opening cysteine and the closing phenylalanine or tryptophan. The D gene is left open where the match is weak. Size tells how often a clone was seen (once, few, many) or the class of an expanded clone, and some rows leave it out.

V: TRBV7-2; size: -; D: -; J: TRBJ1-1; CDR3: CASSLWGGGSNTEAFF; DNA: TGTGCCAGCAGCTTATGGGGGGGGGGCTCGAACACTGAAGCTTTCTTT
V: TRBV3-1; size: many; D: TRBD1; J: TRBJ2-7; CDR3: CASSRTGDSYEQYF; DNA: TGTGCCAGCAGTCGGACAGGCGACTCCTACGAGCAGTACTTC
V: TRBV4-1; size: -; D: -; J: TRBJ1-5; CDR3: CASSQGDGPLQPQHF; DNA: TGCGCCAGCAGCCAAGGAGATGGCCCTCTTCAGCCCCAGCATTTT
V: TRBV7-9; size: few; D: TRBD2; J: TRBJ2-5; CDR3: CASGLMSSGGVETQYF; DNA: TGTGCCAGCGGCTTAATGTCTAGCGGGGGGGTTGAGACCCAGTACTTC
V: TRBV9; size: -; D: -; J: TRBJ2-7; CDR3: CASSVGGGGTYEQYF; DNA: TGTGCCAGCAGCGTAGGTGGGGGGGGCACCTACGAGCAGTACTTC
V: TRBV5-1; size: -; D: TRBD1; J: TRBJ1-6; CDR3: CASSLFEGGGSPLHF; DNA: TGCGCCAGCAGCTTGTTCGAAGGGGGCGGATCACCCCTCCACTTT
V: TRBV5-1; size: -; D: -; J: TRBJ2-1; CDR3: CASSLGLEGNEQFF; DNA: TGCGCCAGCAGCTTGGGACTAGAGGGGAATGAGCAGTTCTTC
V: TRBV28; size: -; D: TRBD2; J: TRBJ2-3; CDR3: CASRTSGSATDTQYF; DNA: TGTGCCAGCAGGACTAGCGGGAGTGCGACAGATACGCAGTATTTT
V: TRBV24-1; size: many; D: TRBD1; J: TRBJ1-2; CDR3: CATSEKRTGGHYGYTF; DNA: TGTGCCACCAGTGAGAAACGGACAGGGGGCCACTATGGCTACACCTTC
V: TRBV7-9; size: -; D: TRBD2; J: TRBJ2-1; CDR3: CASSPTGTSREGPYNEQFF; DNA: TGTGCCAGCAGCCCCACCGGGACTAGCCGGGAGGGCCCCTACAATGAGCAGTTCTTC
V: TRBV24-1; size: few; D: TRBD1; J: TRBJ1-2; CDR3: CATSDPGQGARGYTF; DNA: TGTGCCACCAGTGATCCCGGACAGGGGGCGCGTGGCTACACCTTC
V: TRBV29-1; size: few; D: -; J: TRBJ2-3; CDR3: CSVEDQAESTDTQYF; DNA: TGCAGCGTTGAAGATCAGGCGGAGAGCACAGATACGCAGTATTTT
V: TRBV24-1; size: many; D: -; J: TRBJ2-5; CDR3: CATSDSQKRPSQETQYF; DNA: TGTGCCACCAGTGACAGCCAGAAAAGACCGAGCCAAGAGACCCAGTACTTC
V: TRBV27; size: few; D: TRBD2; J: TRBJ2-3; CDR3: CASSLVGRDADTQYF; DNA: TGTGCCAGCAGTTTAGTCGGGAGGGACGCAGATACGCAGTATTTT
V: TRBV30; size: many; D: -; J: TRBJ1-1; CDR3: CAWMRGWGTEAFF; DNA: TGTGCCTGGATGAGGGGCTGGGGGACTGAAGCTTTCTTT
V: TRBV18; size: few; D: -; J: TRBJ2-5; CDR3: CASATEQGTQYF; DNA: TGTGCCAGCGCAACCGAACAAGGGACCCAGTACTTC
V: TRBV7-9; size: many; D: TRBD2; J: TRBJ2-5; CDR3: CASSWGLAGQETQYF; DNA: TGTGCCAGCAGCTGGGGACTAGCGGGCCAAGAGACCCAGTACTTC
V: TRBV7-8; size: many; D: -; J: TRBJ2-5; CDR3: CASSLMASAETQYF; DNA: TGTGCCAGCAGCTTAATGGCTAGCGCAGAGACCCAGTACTTC
V: TRBV20-1; size: -; D: -; J: TRBJ1-2; CDR3: CSARVPNYGYTF; DNA: TGCAGTGCGAGAGTACCTAACTATGGCTACACCTTC
V: TRBV12-3/TRBV12-4; size: -; D: TRBD1; J: TRBJ1-5; CDR3: CASSVRGGGNQPQHF; DNA: TGTGCCAGCAGTGTCAGGGGGGGGGGCAATCAGCCCCAGCATTTT